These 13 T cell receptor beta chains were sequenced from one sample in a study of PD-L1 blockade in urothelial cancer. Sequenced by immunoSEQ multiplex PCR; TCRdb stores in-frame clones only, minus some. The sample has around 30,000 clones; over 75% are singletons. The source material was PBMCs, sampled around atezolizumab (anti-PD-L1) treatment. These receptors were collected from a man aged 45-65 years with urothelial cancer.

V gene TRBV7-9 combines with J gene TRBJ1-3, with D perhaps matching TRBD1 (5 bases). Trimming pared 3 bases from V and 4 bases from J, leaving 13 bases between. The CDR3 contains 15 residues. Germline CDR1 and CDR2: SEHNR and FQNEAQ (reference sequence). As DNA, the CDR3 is TGTGCCAGCAGCTTGGGGCAAGGGTCGGGAAACACCATATATTTT. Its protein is CASSLGQGSGNTIYF.

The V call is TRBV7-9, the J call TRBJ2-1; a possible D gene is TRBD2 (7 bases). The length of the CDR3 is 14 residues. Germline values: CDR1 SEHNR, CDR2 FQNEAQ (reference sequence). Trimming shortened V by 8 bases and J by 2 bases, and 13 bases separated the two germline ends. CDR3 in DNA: TGTGCCAGCGTTAGGGGGGGCCCCTACAATGAGCAGTTCTTC. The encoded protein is CASVRGGPYNEQFF.

The CDR3 spells CASSGGQDYEQYF. DNA for the CDR3: TGTGCCAGCAGCGGGGGACAGGACTACGAGCAGTACTTC. The rearrangement links TRBV5-4 to TRBJ2-7; 8 positions agree with TRBD1. CDR1 and CDR2 (germline): SGHNT, YYREEE (reference sequence). This CDR3 has 13 amino acids. V lost 4 bases and J lost 3; bases outside the gene matches: 3.

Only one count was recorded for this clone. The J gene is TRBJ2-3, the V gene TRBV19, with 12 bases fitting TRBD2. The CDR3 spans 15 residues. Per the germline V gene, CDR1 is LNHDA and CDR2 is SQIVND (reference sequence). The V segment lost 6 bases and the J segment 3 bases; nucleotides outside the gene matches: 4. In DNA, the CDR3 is TGTGCCAGTAGCCCAACTAGCGGGAGGACAGATACGCAGTATTTT. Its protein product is CASSPTSGRTDTQYF.

CDR3 DNA sequence: TGTGCCAGCAGCCTCACAGGGGGCGCGGTAGATACGCAGTATTTT. It yields the protein CASSLTGGAVDTQYF. The V and J genes are TRBV5-4 and TRBJ2-3; 9 bases fit TRBD1. V was pared by 4 bases and J by 5 bases, with 8 bases of the junction left unmatched. The CDR3 consists of 15 residues. The germline V gene has CDR1 SGHNT and CDR2 YYREEE (reference sequence).

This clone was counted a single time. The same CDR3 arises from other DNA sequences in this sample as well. The DNA for the CDR3 is TGTGCCTGGAGTCCAAAACAGGGGGCGCGGGAGACCCAGTACTTC. Translated, it gives CAWSPKQGARETQYF. V gene TRBV30 combines with J gene TRBJ2-5; 9 bases line up with TRBD1. The V gene's germline CDR1 is GTSNPN and CDR2 SVGIG (reference sequence). This CDR3 is built from 15 residues. J lost 5 bases, V lost 2 bases, and 9 bases had no gene match. Drawing the rest from reference TRBV30 and TRBJ2-5, the complete variable domain is SQTIHQWPATLVQPVGSPLSLECTVEGTSNPNLYWYRQAAGRGLQLLFYSVGIGQISSEVPQNLSASRPQDRQFILSSKKLLLSDSGFYLCAWSPKQGARETQYFGPGTRLLVL.

The CDR3 coding sequence is TGTGCCAGCAGTCGGTCCGATGAGCAGTTCTTC. Translating it yields CASSRSDEQFF. This rearrangement joins TRBV28 to TRBJ2-1; D unresolved. Germline CDR1 reads MDHEN; CDR2 reads SYDVKM. The CDR3 sequence is 11 residues long. V was trimmed by 5 bases and J by 8 bases, leaving 7 bases between them.

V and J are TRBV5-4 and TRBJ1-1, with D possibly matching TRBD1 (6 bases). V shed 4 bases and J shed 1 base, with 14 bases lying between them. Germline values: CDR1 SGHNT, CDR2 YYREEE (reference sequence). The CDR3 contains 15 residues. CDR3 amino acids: CASSALGRGNTEAFF. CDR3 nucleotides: TGTGCCAGCAGCGCGCTAGGCAGGGGGAACACTGAAGCTTTCTTT.

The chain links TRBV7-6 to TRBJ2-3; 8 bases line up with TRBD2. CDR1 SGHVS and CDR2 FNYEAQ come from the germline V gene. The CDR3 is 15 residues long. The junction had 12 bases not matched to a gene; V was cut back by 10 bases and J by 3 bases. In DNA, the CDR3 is TGTGCCACTAACGCGGGGGGCGAAGATACAGATACGCAGTATTTT. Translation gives CATNAGGEDTDTQYF.

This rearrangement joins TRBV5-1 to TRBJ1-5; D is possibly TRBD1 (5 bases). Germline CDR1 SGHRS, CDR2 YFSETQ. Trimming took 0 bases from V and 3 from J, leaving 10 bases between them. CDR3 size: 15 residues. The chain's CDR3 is CASSLGGTDNQPQHF. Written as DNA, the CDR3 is TGCGCCAGCAGCTTGGGAGGGACTGACAATCAGCCCCAGCATTTT. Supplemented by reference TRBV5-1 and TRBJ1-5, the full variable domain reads KAGVTQTPRYLIKTRGQQVTLSCSPISGHRSVSWYQQTPGQGLQFLFEYFSETQRNKGNFPGRFSGRQFSNSRSEMNVSTLELGDSALYLCASSLGGTDNQPQHFGDGTRLSIL.

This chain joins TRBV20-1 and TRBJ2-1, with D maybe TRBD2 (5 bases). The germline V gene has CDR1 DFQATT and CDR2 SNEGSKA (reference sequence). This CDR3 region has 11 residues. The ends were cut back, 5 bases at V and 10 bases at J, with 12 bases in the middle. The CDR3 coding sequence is TGCAGTGCTTTGAGGGAACCAGAGCAGTTCTTC. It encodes CSALREPEQFF.

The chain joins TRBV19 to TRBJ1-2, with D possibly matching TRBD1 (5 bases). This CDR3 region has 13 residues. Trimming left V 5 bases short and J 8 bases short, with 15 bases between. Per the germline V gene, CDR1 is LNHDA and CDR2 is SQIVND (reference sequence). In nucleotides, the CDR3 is TGTGCCAGTAGTCTGAGGCAGGGTGGAGGCTACACCTTC. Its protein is CASSLRQGGGYTF. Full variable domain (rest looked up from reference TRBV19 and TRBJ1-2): DGGITQSPKYLFRKEGQNVTLSCEQNLNHDAMYWYRQDPGQGLRLIYYSQIVNDFQKGDIAEGYSVSREKKESFPLTVTSAQKNPTAFYLCASSLRQGGGYTFGSGTRLTVV.

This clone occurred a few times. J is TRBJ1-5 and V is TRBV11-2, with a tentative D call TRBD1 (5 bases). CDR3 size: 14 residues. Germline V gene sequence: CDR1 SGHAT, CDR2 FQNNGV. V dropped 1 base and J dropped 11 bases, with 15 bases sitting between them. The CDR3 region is CASSLGGGNRAQHF. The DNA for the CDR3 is TGTGCCAGCAGCTTAGGCGGGGGAAATAGGGCCCAGCATTTT.